These 11 T cell receptor delta chains originate from one sample sequenced in a study of γδ T cells in repeated Plasmodium falciparum infection. TCRdb re-called the multiplex PCR reads with CATT. Of roughly 50,000 delta-chain clones in the sample, 1.6% were seen once. Vgamma9/Vdelta2+ and Vdelta2-negative gammadelta T cells were flow-sorted from PBMC for bulk sequencing. Sequencing input: gamma-delta T cells from blood. The source is a pool of human donors (malaria-infected and uninfected, not separated).

This clone was detected only a few times. The amino acid sequence in TCRdb belongs to a much larger clone and departs from this DNA's translation at residue 8, likely a sequencing read error; the sequence shown is translated from the DNA. The CDR3: CALGPFLPSVRVSYTDKLIF. CDR3 in DNA: TGTGCTCTTGGGCCTTTCCTCCCCTCCGTAAGAGTTTCTTACACCGATAAACTCATCTTT. This chain uses TRDV1 with TRDJ1; D may be TRDD2 (5 bases). The V end was cut by 5 bases, the J end by 0 bases, with 28 bases between. The CDR3 has 20 amino acids. The germline V gene has CDR1 TSWWSYY and CDR2 QGS.

This clone has ten or more counts. This chain links TRDV1 with TRDJ1, with 11 positions matching TRDD3. The CDR3 loop spans 21 amino acids. Germline CDR1 and CDR2: TSWWSYY and QGS. The V and J ends lost 9 bases and 2 bases, in that order; junction bases with no gene match: 26. The CDR3 here is CALTPNPYSDLLGDKTDKLIF. The CDR3 DNA follows: TGTGCTCTGACCCCAAACCCTTACTCTGATTTACTGGGGGATAAGACCGATAAACTCATCTTT.

This clone was seen only a few times. TCRdb assigns this DNA the protein of a much larger clone, which departs from its translation at residue 9; this likely reflects a read error, and the protein shown comes from translating the DNA. V usage is TRDV1 and J usage is TRDJ2; weak D call: TRDD3 (5 bases). Germline values: CDR1 TSWWSYY, CDR2 QGS. V was pared by 4 bases and J by 10 bases, with 19 bases between. The CDR3 contains 15 residues. CDR3 protein: CALGVVGFHAGQLFF. The CDR3 coding sequence is TGTGCTCTTGGGGTCGTGGGGTTTCATGCGGGACAACTCTTCTTT.

A few counts support this clone. TCRdb has a much larger clone's protein, which differs at residue 10 from the translation of this DNA, likely because of a read error; what is shown is the protein translated from the DNA. The CDR3 coding sequence is TGTGCCTGTGACCCCGTGGGGGATCCGCACACCGATAAACTCATCTTT. Its protein product is CACDPVGDPHTDKLIF. The genes are TRDV2 and TRDJ1; TRDD3 matches at 8 bases. The J gene comes from matching the DNA to germline here; TCRdb lacks it. With 3 bases clipped from V and 0 bases from J, the junction kept 8 bases outside the gene matches. This CDR3 comprises 16 residues. Germline V CDR1 and CDR2: GEAIGNYY, EKD.

This clone came up a few times. This sequence is one base from a far larger clone and is likely a read error. Other DNA sequences of this sample code for an identical CDR3. The chain recombines TRDV1 with TRDJ1; 9 bases match TRDD3. Trimming cost V 9 bases and J 4 bases; bases outside gene matches: 36. This CDR3 comprises 23 residues. CDR1 and CDR2 (germline): TSWWSYY, QGS. This CDR3 is CALGPLPSRKAYELGIRVDKLIF. The CDR3 DNA reads as TGTGCTCTCGGCCCATTACCCAGCCGCAAAGCCTACGAGCTGGGGATACGCGTCGATAAACTCATCTTT.

By share, this clone ranks as medium-sized (0.01 to 0.1%). Different DNA sequences within this sample yield the same CDR3. The chain couples TRDV1 to TRDJ1; D call uncertain. The germline V and J ends were trimmed by 0 bases and 7 bases, with 18 bases remaining between them. The length of the CDR3 is 16 residues. Germline assignment: CDR1 TSWWSYY and CDR2 QGS. CDR3 residues: CALGELIPQKEGKLIF. In nucleotides, the CDR3 is TGTGCTCTTGGGGAACTTATCCCCCAAAAGGAGGGTAAACTCATCTTT.

This clone has at least ten counts. TCRdb pairs this DNA with a much larger clone's protein that differs at residue 11, likely a read error; the protein shown was translated from the DNA. The CDR3 here is CALGERGRRAPYTDKLIF. The CDR3 nucleotides are TGTGCTCTTGGGGAACGAGGAAGGCGAGCGCCTTACACCGATAAACTCATCTTT. The chain has TRDV1 and TRDJ1; D call uncertain. Since TCRdb gives no J gene, matching the DNA to germline was used here to assign it. This CDR3 is built from 18 residues. In germline, CDR1 is TSWWSYY, CDR2 QGS. V lost 1 base and J lost 0, with 18 bases in between.

Remarks on this clone: TCRdb's protein for this DNA is that of a much larger clone and differs from the translation at residue 13, likely a read error; the protein shown is the DNA translation. V gene TRDV2 was called; the J gene was not; TRDD3, the D gene given by the table, was not confirmed from the DNA. From germline, CDR1 is GEAIGNYY and CDR2 EKD. The CDR3 contains 14 residues. Written as DNA, the CDR3 is TGTGCCTGTGACACCGTATCGGGGACCGATAAACTCACCTTT. It specifies CACDTVSGTDKLTF.

This clone was detected a few times. TCRdb's listed protein matches a much larger clone and diverges from this DNA's translation at residue 9, likely through a read error; the protein shown comes from the DNA. V gene TRDV1 combines with J gene TRDJ1, with TRDD3 matching 11 bases. Matching the DNA to germline supplied the J gene, which TCRdb does not give. Germline values: CDR1 TSWWSYY, CDR2 QGS. Unmatched junction bases numbered 10, after V lost 0 bases and J lost 10 bases. This CDR3 has 16 amino acids. CDR3 coding DNA: TGTGCTCTTGGGGAACTACCTAGCCACTGGGGGATAGGACTCATCTTT. This codes for CALGELPSHWGIGLIF.

There are many counts of this clone. This specimen includes other DNA sequences encoding the same CDR3. The genes are TRDV1 and TRDJ1, with 13 bases aligning to TRDD3. The length of the CDR3 is 22 residues. V dropped 4 bases and J dropped 0; count of bases not matched to a gene: 20. CDR1 and CDR2 from the germline V gene are TSWWSYY and QGS. Here the CDR3 DNA reads TGTGCTCTTGGGGCCCCTACTCCGAAGTACTGGGGGATACGCTTTTACACCGATAAACTCATCTTT. Protein: CALGAPTPKYWGIRFYTDKLIF.

This clone was recorded many times. This likely came from a read error, as a far larger clone is one base away. Other DNA sequences from this sample encode an identical CDR3 as well. J gene calling gave no result, while the V gene is TRDV1; TRDD3, the table's D call, lacks a check against the DNA. From germline, CDR1 is TSWWSYY and CDR2 QGS. The CDR3 extends over 21 amino acids. CDR3 region: CALGELVPLGSSSQCTDKLIF. The CDR3 DNA reads as TGTGCTCTTGGGGAACTAGTACCTCTGGGGTCCTCCAGTCAATGCACCGATAAGCTCATCTTT.